The T cell receptor (beta chain) under discussion was sequenced for a study of blood T cells in healthy people across ages. Germline CDR1 is SEHNR and CDR2 is FQNEAQ (reference sequence). The CDR3 covers 18 residues. The V segment lost 2 bases and the J segment 4 bases; nucleotides outside the gene matches: 11. Sample-barcoded 5' priming and a J-beta primer mix drove a second PCR of roughly 6 to 12 cycles. A template-switch adaptor that had 12 random nucleotides put a tag on each cDNA molecule. TCRdb reprocessed the 5' RACE reads with MiXCR, giving one entry per CDR3 protein. Of 900,000 to 950,000 distinct CDR3 sequences in the sample, around 29% are singletons; the top ten hold 10%. These data were likewise used in another study, on T cells of mothers and their children. That source adds: According to the study, all extracted RNA entered cDNA synthesis at about 1.6 ug per 15 ul.

The sequence came from a woman aged 40 to 55 in good health. V usage is TRBV7-9 and J usage is TRBJ2-1; 10 nucleotides match TRBD2. The source material was blood. The CDR3 protein is CASSLLGGGLAAYNEQFF. CDR3 nucleotides: TGTGCCAGCAGCTTATTGGGGGGTGGACTAGCGGCTTACAATGAGCAGTTCTTC.